Reported below is one T cell receptor (beta chain). Profiled with immunoSEQ multiplex PCR; TCRdb holds only in-frame clones, not every one. The sample lists some 100,000 clones, 86% occurring once. CDR3 length: 14 residues. J gave up 3 bases and V 4 bases, and 5 bases lay outside the gene matches. The germline V gene encodes CDR1 SGHRS and CDR2 YFSETQ. The sample originates from a study of cytomegalovirus exposure and HLA in healthy donors. Material for sequencing was PBMCs. The chain couples TRBV5-1 to TRBJ1-1; 8 nucleotides agree with TRBD1. The sequence derives from a young man in good health and CMV-seronegative. The CDR3 spells CASSTGQGHTEAFF. DNA of the CDR3: TGCGCCAGCAGCACAGGACAGGGACACACTGAAGCTTTCTTT.